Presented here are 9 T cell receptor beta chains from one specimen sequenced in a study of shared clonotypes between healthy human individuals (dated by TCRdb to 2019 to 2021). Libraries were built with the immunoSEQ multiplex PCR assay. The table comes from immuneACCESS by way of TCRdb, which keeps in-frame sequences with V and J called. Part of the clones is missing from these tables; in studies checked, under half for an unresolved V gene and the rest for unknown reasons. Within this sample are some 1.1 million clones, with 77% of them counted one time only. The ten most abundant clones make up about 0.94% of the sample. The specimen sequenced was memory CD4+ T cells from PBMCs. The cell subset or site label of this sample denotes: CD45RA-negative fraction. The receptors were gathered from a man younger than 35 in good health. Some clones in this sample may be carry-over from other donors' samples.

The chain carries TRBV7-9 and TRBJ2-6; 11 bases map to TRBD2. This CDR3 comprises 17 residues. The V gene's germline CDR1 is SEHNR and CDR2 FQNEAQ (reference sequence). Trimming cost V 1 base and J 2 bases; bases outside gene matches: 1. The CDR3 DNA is TGTGCCAGCAGCTTAGAACTAGCGGGAGCTGGGGCCAACGTCCTGACTTTC. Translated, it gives CASSLELAGAGANVLTF. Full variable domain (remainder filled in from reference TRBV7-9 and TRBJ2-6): DTGVSQNPRHKITKRGQNVTFRCDPISEHNRLYWYRQTLGQGPEFLTYFQNEAQLEKSRLLSDRFSAERPKGSFSTLEIQRTEQGDSAMYLCASSLELAGAGANVLTFGAGSRLTVL.

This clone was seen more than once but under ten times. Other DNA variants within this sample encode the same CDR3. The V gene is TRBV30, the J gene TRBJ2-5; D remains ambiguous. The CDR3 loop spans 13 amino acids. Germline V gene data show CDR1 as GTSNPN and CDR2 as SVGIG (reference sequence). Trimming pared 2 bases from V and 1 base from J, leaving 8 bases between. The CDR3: CAWSQGPQETQYF. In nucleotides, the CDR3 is TGTGCCTGGAGTCAAGGCCCCCAAGAGACCCAGTACTTC.

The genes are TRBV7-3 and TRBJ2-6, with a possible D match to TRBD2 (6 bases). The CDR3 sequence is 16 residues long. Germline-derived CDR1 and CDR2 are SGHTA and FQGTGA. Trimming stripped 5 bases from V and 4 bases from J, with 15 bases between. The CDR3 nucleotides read TGTGCCAGCAGCGTCGGCAGGGACTCCGGGGCCAACGTCCTGACTTTC. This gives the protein CASSVGRDSGANVLTF. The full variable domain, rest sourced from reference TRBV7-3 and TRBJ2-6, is GAGVSQTPSNKVTEKGKYVELRCDPISGHTALYWYRQSLGQGPEFLIYFQGTGAADDSGLPNDRFFAVRPEGSVSTLKIQRTERGDSAVYLCASSVGRDSGANVLTFGAGSRLTVL.

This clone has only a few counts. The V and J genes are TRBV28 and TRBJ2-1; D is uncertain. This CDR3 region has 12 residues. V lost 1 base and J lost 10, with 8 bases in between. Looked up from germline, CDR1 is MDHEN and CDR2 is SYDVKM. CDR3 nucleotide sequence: TGTGCCAGCAGTTTATACAGACGGGAGCAGTTCTTC. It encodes CASSLYRREQFF.

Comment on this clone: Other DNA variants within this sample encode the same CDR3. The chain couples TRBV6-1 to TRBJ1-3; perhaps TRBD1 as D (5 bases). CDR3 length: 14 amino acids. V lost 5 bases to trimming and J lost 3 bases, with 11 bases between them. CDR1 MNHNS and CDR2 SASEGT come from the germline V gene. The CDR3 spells CASSTGGSGNTIYF. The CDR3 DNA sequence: TGTGCCAGCAGTACCGGGGGTAGTGGAAACACCATATATTTT.

CDR3 loop: CASSPRFFSGANVLTF. In DNA, the CDR3 is TGTGCCAGCAGCCCGCGATTTTTCTCTGGGGCCAACGTCCTGACTTTC. This sequence joins TRBV7-3 and TRBJ2-6; D not resolved. The CDR3 has 16 residues. The V gene's germline CDR1 is SGHTA and CDR2 FQGTGA. Deletions cut 5 bases from V and 0 bases from J, with 11 bases between.

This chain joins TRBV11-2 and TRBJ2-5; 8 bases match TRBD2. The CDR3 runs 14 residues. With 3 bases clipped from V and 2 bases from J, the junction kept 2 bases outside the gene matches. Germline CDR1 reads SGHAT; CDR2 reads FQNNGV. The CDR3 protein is CASSFTSGQETQYF. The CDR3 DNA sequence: TGTGCCAGCAGCTTCACTAGCGGACAAGAGACCCAGTACTTC.

CDR3 in DNA: TGTGCCAGCAGTCCCCAGAACTCCTACGAGCAGTACTTC. Amino acids: CASSPQNSYEQYF. The V call is TRBV27, the J call TRBJ2-7; D not resolved. The CDR3 spans 13 residues. The germline V and J ends were trimmed by 5 bases and 0 bases, with 8 bases remaining between them. Germline lookup yields CDR1 MNHEY and CDR2 SMNVEV (reference sequence).

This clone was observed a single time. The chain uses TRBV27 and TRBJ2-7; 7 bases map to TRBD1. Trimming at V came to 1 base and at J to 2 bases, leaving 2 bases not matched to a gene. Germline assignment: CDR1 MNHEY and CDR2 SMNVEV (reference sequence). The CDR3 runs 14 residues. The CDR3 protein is CASSLYRGPYEQYF. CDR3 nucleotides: TGTGCCAGCAGTTTATACAGGGGTCCCTACGAGCAGTACTTC.